The text below deals with one T cell receptor beta chain. Its antigen is not identified. The entry originates in a study of primary melanoma T cells and metastatic recurrence. For the study at large: Samples were primary melanomas of stage T2 to T4.

Study-level points and caveats: A T-cell-mediated antitumor response in primary melanoma was only suggested. Combined with tumor thickness, T-cell fraction reportedly beat other histopathological additions.

CDR1 and CDR2 (germline): SGHNT, YENEEA. V lost 7 bases to trimming and J lost 4 bases, with 13 bases between them. The CDR3 length is 14 residues. Repertoires were generated with immunoSEQ multiplex PCR, while TCRdb's copy carries only in-frame clones and drops some. This table has 700 or so clones, nearly 75% appearing once. The V and J genes are TRBV11-3 and TRBJ2-2; D possibly uses TRBD1 or TRBD2 (5 bases each). Sample: melanoma tumor tissue. The TCR was taken from a human donor with melanoma. CDR3 coding DNA: TGTGCCAGCAACCCCGGGACCTCCACCGGGGAGCTGTTTTTT. Its protein product is CASNPGTSTGELFF.